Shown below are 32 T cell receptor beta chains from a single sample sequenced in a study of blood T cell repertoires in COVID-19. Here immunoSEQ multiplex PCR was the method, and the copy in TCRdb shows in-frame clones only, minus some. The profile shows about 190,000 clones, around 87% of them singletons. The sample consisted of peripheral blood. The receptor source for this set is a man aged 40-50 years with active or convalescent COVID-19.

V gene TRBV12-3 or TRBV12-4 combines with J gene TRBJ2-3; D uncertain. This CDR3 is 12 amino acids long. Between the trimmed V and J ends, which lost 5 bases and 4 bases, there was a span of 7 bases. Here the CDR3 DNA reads TGTGCCAGCAGTCTCAGGCCAGATACGCAGTATTTT. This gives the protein CASSLRPDTQYF.

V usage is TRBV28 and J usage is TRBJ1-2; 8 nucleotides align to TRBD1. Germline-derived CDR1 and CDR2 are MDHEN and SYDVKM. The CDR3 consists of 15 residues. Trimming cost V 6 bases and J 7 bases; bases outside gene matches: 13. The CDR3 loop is CASRSPAGQGTGYTF. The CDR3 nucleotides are TGTGCCAGCAGGTCCCCCGCCGGACAGGGAACTGGCTACACCTTC.

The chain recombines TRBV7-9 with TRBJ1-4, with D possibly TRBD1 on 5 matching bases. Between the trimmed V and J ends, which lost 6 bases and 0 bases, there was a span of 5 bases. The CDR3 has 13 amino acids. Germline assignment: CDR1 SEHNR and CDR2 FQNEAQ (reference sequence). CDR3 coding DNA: TGTGCCAGCAGGACAGCAACTAATGAAAAACTGTTTTTT. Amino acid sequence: CASRTATNEKLFF.

CDR3 sequence: CASSLLGLYEQYF. CDR3 DNA: TGTGCCAGCAGCTTATTGGGACTTTACGAGCAGTACTTC. V and J are TRBV7-9 and TRBJ2-7, with a tentative D call TRBD2 (6 bases). CDR1 and CDR2 from the germline V gene are SEHNR and FQNEAQ (reference sequence). The CDR3 has 13 amino acids. Trimming pared 2 bases from V and 4 bases from J, leaving 9 bases between.

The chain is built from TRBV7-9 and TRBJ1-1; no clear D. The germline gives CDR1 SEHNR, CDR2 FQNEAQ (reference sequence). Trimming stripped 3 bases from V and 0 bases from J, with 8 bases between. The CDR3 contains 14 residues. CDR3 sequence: CASSFGNMNTEAFF. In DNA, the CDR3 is TGTGCCAGCAGCTTCGGGAATATGAACACTGAAGCTTTCTTT.

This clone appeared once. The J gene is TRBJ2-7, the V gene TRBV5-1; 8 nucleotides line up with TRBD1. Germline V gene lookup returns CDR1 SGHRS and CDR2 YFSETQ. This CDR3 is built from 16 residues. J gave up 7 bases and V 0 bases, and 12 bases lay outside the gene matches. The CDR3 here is CASSLEAGGNLGEQYF. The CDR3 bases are TGCGCCAGCAGCTTGGAGGCAGGGGGCAACCTGGGGGAGCAGTACTTC.

The CDR3 nucleotides are TGTGCCAGCAGTACCGGGACAGGGAGGACTTACGGCAATCAGCCCCAGCATTTT. Translation gives CASSTGTGRTYGNQPQHF. J is TRBJ1-5 and V is TRBV28; 9 nucleotides align to TRBD1. With V trimmed by 5 bases and J by 2 bases, 13 bases remained unmatched. In germline, CDR1 is MDHEN, CDR2 SYDVKM. CDR3 length: 18 amino acids.

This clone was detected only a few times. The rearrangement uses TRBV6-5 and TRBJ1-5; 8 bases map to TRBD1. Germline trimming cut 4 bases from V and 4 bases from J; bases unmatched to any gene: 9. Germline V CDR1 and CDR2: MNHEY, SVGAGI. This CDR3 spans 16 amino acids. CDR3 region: CASSSIPGQVNQPQHF. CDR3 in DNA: TGTGCCAGCAGTTCAATTCCGGGACAGGTGAATCAGCCCCAGCATTTT.

CDR3 loop: CASSPIAGGGNIQYF. The CDR3 nucleotides read TGTGCCAGCAGCCCCATAGCGGGGGGGGGAAACATTCAGTACTTC. The genes are TRBV7-2 and TRBJ2-4; 11 positions match TRBD2. The CDR3 extends over 15 amino acids. J lost 6 bases, V lost 5 bases, and 6 bases had no gene match. The V gene's germline CDR1 is SGHTA and CDR2 FQGNSA.

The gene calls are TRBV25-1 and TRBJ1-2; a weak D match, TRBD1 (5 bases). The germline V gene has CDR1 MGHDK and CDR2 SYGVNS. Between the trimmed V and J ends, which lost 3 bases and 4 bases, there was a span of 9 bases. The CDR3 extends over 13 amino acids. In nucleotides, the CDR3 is TGTGCCAGCAGTGATACAGGTCCCTATGGCTACACCTTC. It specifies CASSDTGPYGYTF.

CDR3 nucleotide sequence: TGTGCCAGCGCCGGGAACACCGGGGAGCTGTTTTTT. It specifies CASAGNTGELFF. The rearrangement joins TRBV28 to TRBJ2-2; D call uncertain. CDR1 is MDHEN, CDR2 SYDVKM, per germline. V was trimmed by 8 bases and J by 1 base, leaving 5 bases between them. The CDR3 consists of 12 residues.

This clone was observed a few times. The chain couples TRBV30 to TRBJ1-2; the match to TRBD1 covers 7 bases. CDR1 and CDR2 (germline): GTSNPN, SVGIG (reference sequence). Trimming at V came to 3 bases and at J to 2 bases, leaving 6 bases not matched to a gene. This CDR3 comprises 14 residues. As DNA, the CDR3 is TGTGCCTGGAGGCCAGGGGGTTCAAACTATGGCTACACCTTC. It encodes CAWRPGGSNYGYTF.

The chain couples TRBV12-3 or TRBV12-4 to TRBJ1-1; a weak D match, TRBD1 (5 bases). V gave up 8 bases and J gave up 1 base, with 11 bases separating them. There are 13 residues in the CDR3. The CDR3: CASLDTPNTEAFF. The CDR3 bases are TGTGCCAGCCTGGACACCCCGAACACTGAAGCTTTCTTT.

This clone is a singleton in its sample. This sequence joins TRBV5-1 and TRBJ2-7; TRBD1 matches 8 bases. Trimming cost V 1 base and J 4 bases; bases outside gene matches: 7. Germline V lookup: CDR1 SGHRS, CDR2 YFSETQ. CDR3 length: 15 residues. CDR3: CASSLRRTGKYEQYF. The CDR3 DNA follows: TGCGCCAGCAGCTTGAGGCGGACAGGGAAATACGAGCAGTACTTC.

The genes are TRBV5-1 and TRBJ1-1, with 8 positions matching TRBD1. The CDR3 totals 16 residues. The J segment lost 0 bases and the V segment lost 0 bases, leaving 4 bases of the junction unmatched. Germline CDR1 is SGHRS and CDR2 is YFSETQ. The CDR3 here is CASSLDRGDMNTEAFF. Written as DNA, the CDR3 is TGCGCCAGCAGCTTGGACAGGGGGGACATGAACACTGAAGCTTTCTTT.

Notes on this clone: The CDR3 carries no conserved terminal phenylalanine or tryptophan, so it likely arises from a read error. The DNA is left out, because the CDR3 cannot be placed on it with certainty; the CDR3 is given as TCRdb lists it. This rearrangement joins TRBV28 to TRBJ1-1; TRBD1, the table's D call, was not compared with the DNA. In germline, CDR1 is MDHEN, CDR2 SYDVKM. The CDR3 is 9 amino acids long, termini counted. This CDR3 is CASSRRQGY.

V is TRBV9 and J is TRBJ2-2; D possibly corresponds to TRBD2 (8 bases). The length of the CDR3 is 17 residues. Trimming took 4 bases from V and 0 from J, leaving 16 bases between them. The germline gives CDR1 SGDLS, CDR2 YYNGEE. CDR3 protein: CASSPGGGQPNTGELFF. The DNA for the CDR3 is TGTGCCAGCAGCCCCGGGGGGGGACAGCCGAACACCGGGGAGCTGTTTTTT.

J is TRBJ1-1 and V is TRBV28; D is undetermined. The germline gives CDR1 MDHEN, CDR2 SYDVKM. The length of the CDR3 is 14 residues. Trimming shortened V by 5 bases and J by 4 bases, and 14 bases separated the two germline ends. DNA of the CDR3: TGTGCCAGCAGTCCCACTACGGTAGGCACTGAAGCTTTCTTT. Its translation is CASSPTTVGTEAFF.

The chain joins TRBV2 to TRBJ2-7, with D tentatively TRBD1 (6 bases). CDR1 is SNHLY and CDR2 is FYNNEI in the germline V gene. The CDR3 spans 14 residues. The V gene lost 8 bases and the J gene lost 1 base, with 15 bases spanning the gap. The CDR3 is CASVATGFSYEQYF. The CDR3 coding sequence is TGTGCCAGCGTAGCAACAGGGTTTTCCTACGAGCAGTACTTC.

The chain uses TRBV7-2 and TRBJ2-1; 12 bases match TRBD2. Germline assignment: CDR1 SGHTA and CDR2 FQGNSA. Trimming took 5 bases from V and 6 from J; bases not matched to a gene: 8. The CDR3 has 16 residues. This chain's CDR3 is CASSARLAGVGNEQFF. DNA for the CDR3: TGTGCCAGCAGCGCCCGACTAGCGGGGGTGGGCAATGAGCAGTTCTTC.

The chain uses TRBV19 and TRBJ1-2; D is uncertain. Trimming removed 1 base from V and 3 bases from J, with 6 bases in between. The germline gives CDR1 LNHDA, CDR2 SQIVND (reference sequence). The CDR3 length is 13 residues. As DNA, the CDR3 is TGTGCCAGTAGTATAGGGTCGGACTATGGCTACACCTTC. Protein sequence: CASSIGSDYGYTF.

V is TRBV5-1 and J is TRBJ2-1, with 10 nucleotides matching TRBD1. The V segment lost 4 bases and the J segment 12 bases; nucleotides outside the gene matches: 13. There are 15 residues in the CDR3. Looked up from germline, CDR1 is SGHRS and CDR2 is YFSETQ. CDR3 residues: CASSLGQGERGWQFF. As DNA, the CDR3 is TGCGCCAGCAGCCTCGGACAGGGGGAAAGGGGTTGGCAGTTCTTC.

CDR3 sequence (DNA): TGTGCCAGCAGCCACGCTCCCGGGACTAGGGACTACAATGAGCAGTTCTTC. Its translation: CASSHAPGTRDYNEQFF. The V call is TRBV3-1 (or the pseudogene TRBV3-2), the J call TRBJ2-1; TRBD2 matches 8 bases. Germline loops: CDR1 LGHDT, CDR2 YNNKEL (reference sequence). CDR3 length equals 17 residues. After removal of 3 bases from V and 3 bases from J, the junction contained 10 bases not matched to a gene.

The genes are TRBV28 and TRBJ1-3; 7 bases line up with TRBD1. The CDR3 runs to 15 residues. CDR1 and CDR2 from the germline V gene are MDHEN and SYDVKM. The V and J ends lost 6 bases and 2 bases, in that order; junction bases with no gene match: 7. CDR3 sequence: CASSPDRVAGNTIYF. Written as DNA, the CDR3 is TGTGCCAGCAGCCCCGACAGGGTGGCTGGAAACACCATATATTTT.

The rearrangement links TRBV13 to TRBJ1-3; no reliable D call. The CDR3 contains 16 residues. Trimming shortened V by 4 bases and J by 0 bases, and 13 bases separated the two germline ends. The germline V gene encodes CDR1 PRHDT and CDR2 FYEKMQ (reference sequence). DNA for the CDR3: TGTGCCAGCAGCTCAAATGCCGTTAGCTCTGGAAACACCATATATTTT. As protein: CASSSNAVSSGNTIYF.

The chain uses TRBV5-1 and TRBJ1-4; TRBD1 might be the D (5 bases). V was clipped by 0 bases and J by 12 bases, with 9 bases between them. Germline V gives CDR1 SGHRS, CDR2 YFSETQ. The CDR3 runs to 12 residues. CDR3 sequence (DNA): TGCGCCAGCAGCTTGGAGGGCAGGGAACTGTTTTTT. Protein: CASSLEGRELFF.

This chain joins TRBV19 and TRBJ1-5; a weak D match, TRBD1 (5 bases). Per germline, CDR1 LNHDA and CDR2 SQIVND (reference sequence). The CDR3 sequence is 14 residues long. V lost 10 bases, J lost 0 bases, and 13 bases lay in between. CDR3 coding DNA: TGTGCCACAGACAGTTCTTATAGCAATCAGCCCCAGCATTTT. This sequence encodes CATDSSYSNQPQHF.

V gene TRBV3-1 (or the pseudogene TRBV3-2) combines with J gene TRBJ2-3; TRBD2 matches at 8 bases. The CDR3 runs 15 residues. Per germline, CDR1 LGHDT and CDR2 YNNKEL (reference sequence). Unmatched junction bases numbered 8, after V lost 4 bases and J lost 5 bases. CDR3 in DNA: TGTGCCAGCAGCCTTAGCGGGGTCGGGAGAGATACGCAGTATTTT. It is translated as CASSLSGVGRDTQYF.

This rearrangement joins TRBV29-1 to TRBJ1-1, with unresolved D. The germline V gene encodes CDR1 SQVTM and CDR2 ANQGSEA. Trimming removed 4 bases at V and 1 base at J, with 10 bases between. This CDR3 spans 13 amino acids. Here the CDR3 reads CSVGRVGNTEAFF. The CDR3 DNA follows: TGCAGCGTTGGGAGGGTAGGGAACACTGAAGCTTTCTTT.

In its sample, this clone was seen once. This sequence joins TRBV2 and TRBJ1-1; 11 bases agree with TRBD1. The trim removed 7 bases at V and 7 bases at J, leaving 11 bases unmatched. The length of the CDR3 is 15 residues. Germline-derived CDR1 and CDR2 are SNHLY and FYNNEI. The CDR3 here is CASTAWGTGGGEAFF. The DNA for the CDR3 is TGTGCCAGCACCGCCTGGGGGACAGGGGGAGGTGAAGCTTTCTTT.

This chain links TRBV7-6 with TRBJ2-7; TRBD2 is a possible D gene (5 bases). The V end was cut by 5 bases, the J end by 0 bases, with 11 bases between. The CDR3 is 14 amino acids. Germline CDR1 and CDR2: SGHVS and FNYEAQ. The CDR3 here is CASSPTRSSYEQYF. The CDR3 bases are TGTGCCAGCAGCCCCACTAGGAGCTCCTACGAGCAGTACTTC.

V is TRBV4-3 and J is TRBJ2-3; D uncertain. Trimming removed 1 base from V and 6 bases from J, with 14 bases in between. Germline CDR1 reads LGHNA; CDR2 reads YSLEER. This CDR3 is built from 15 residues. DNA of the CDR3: TGCGCCAGCAGCCAAGTTCACGCGGCCCCCGATACGCAGTATTTT. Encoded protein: CASSQVHAAPDTQYF.